The clone carrying this TCR beta chain was picked up many times. Its antigen is unidentified. It was patients with CD8+CD57+ cell expansion by flow cytometry who were chosen for sequencing. Acquired aplastic anemia of severe grade affected all patients. Prior therapy had not been administered to any patient at the time of blood sampling. The data were obtained in a study of CD8+CD57+ T cells in acquired aplastic anemia. Across the whole study: Sorted CD4+ and CD8+ cell DNA averaged 3.2 ug.

Germline CDR1 is SGHTA and CDR2 is FQGNSA. This CDR3 has 15 amino acids. V was pared by 5 bases and J by 2 bases, with 7 bases of the junction left unmatched. Profiling of TCR beta VDJ combinations and CDR3 sequences used genomic DNA as template. TCRdb itself ran the reads through MiXCR, one entry per CDR3 protein. The sample contains some 120,000 distinct CDR3 sequences, roughly 55% of which appear only once. Overall study results and limits: Both patients and controls carried the same twenty-nine CD8+ CDR3 sequences.

This chain joins TRBV7-2 and TRBJ2-7, with TRBD1 matching over 9 bases. The receptor was isolated from a human donor with aplastic anemia. The sample comprised sorted CD4+, CD8+, or CD8+CD57+ T cells (not recorded which) from PBMCs. CDR3 sequence (DNA): TGTGCCAGCAGCGTCCGGGACAGGGACCCCTACGAGCAGTACTTC. Translation gives CASSVRDRDPYEQYF.